Following are 28 T cell receptor beta chains from one sample sequenced in a study of T cell changes during pregnancy in multiple sclerosis (dated by TCRdb to about 2019). To prepare the library, the immunoSEQ multiplex PCR assay was applied. TCRdb retrieved this table from immuneACCESS and kept in-frame rearrangements only. Not all clones are present; in checked studies, unresolved V genes account for under half, and no reason is known for the remainder. In this sample the table shows tens of thousands of clones, over 85% of which occur a single time. The ten top clones hold around 3.3% of the sample. Sequenced material: CD8+ T cells from peripheral blood mononuclear cells, taken in the third trimester of pregnancy. These TCRs come from a female donor with multiple sclerosis, enrolled in a pregnancy study.

The chain joins TRBV7-2 to TRBJ1-3; TRBD1 is a possible D gene (6 bases). The CDR3 has 16 residues. From germline, CDR1 is SGHTA and CDR2 FQGNSA. Deletions cut 1 base from V and 0 bases from J, with 10 bases between. The CDR3 is CASSLVTGHSGNTIYF. The CDR3 coding sequence is TGTGCCAGCAGCTTAGTGACAGGCCACTCTGGAAACACCATATATTTT.

The V gene is TRBV25-1, the J gene TRBJ2-7; D might be TRBD2 (5 bases). V was clipped by 1 base and J by 3 bases, with 16 bases between them. Germline CDR1 reads MGHDK; CDR2 reads SYGVNS. The CDR3 covers 16 residues. CDR3 DNA: TGTGCCAGCAGTGAATTGGCAGGAGGTATCCTCTACGAGCAGTACTTC. This sequence encodes CASSELAGGILYEQYF.

The V gene is TRBV7-9, the J gene TRBJ2-3; 7 nucleotides match TRBD2. CDR3 length: 15 amino acids. The V segment lost 1 base and the J segment 6 bases; nucleotides outside the gene matches: 7. Germline V gives CDR1 SEHNR, CDR2 FQNEAQ (reference sequence). The DNA for the CDR3 is TGTGCCAGCAGCTTAGTGCGCGGGGGAGGGGATACGCAGTATTTT. Translating gives CASSLVRGGGDTQYF.

This clone was seen a single time. The chain couples TRBV30 to TRBJ2-2; 10 bases agree with TRBD1. The V gene end was trimmed by 5 bases and the J gene end by 6 bases; junction bases not matched to a gene: 3. The CDR3 extends over 13 amino acids. Looked up from germline, CDR1 is GTSNPN and CDR2 is SVGIG (reference sequence). CDR3 bases: TGTGCCTGGGGGGACAGGGGCCCCGGGGAGCTGTTTTTT. Residues: CAWGDRGPGELFF.

The chain uses TRBV19 and TRBJ2-7; D remains ambiguous. There are 12 residues in the CDR3. Trimming cost V 3 bases and J 5 bases, with 8 bases left between them. Germline V gene data show CDR1 as LNHDA and CDR2 as SQIVND (reference sequence). This CDR3 reads CASSIGGDEQYF. The CDR3 nucleotides read TGTGCCAGTAGTATCGGTGGTGACGAGCAGTACTTC.

This chain uses TRBV6-5 with TRBJ2-5, with D possibly TRBD1 on 6 matching bases. CDR1 is MNHEY and CDR2 is SVGAGI in the germline V gene. The CDR3 totals 14 residues. Trimming removed 4 bases from V and 4 bases from J, with 13 bases in between. CDR3 DNA sequence: TGTGCCAGCAGTTTATCAGGGGAAAGAGAGACCCAGTACTTC. It yields the protein CASSLSGERETQYF.

The chain combines TRBV7-2 with TRBJ2-5; 12 bases map to TRBD2. With 4 bases clipped from V and 9 bases from J, the junction kept 9 bases outside the gene matches. The CDR3 covers 15 residues. Germline V gene data show CDR1 as SGHTA and CDR2 as FQGNSA. In DNA form, the CDR3 reads TGTGCCAGCAGCTCCACTAGCGGGGGGCACGAGGCCCAGTACTTC. This translates into CASSSTSGGHEAQYF.

The chain employs TRBV7-9 and TRBJ1-4; 11 nucleotides match TRBD1. The length of the CDR3 is 16 residues. Germline CDR1 reads SEHNR; CDR2 reads FQNEAQ (reference sequence). Trimming cost V 5 bases and J 3 bases; bases outside gene matches: 5. CDR3 sequence reads: CASSPGQGEANEKLFF. CDR3 coding DNA: TGTGCCAGCAGCCCGGGACAGGGGGAGGCTAATGAAAAACTGTTTTTT.

This clone has just a few counts. The rearrangement links TRBV10-3 to TRBJ2-7; D perhaps matches TRBD2 (5 bases). The V gene lost 6 bases and the J gene lost 2 bases, with 5 bases spanning the gap. Germline CDR1 reads ENHRY; CDR2 reads SYGVKD. CDR3 length: 11 amino acids. The CDR3 DNA is TGTGCCATCAGCGGGGCCTACGAGCAGTACTTC. Protein: CAISGAYEQYF.

The chain recombines TRBV15 with TRBJ1-1; D remains unclear. Trimming pared 3 bases from V and 4 bases from J, leaving 18 bases between. The CDR3 spans 16 residues. Germline V CDR1 and CDR2: LNHNV, YYDKDF (reference sequence). In DNA, the CDR3 is TGTGCCACCAGCAGTCCTTGGGAGGGCACAACCACTGAAGCTTTCTTT. Translating it yields CATSSPWEGTTTEAFF.

The V gene is TRBV6-5, the J gene TRBJ1-1; D is perhaps TRBD1 (6 bases). This CDR3 region has 15 residues. Germline V CDR1 and CDR2: MNHEY, SVGAGI. V was pared by 6 bases and J by 2 bases, with 16 bases between. DNA for the CDR3: TGTGCCAGCAGGGAAACCGGGACACCCAACACTGAAGCTTTCTTT. It is translated as CASRETGTPNTEAFF.

The chain couples TRBV20-1 to TRBJ2-1; a weak D match, TRBD2 (6 bases). The CDR3 totals 8 residues. In germline, CDR1 is DFQATT, CDR2 SNEGSKA (reference sequence). CDR3 in amino acids: CCGDEQFF. For the CDR3, the DNA is TGCTGCGGGGATGAGCAGTTCTTC.

The V call is TRBV7-9, the J call TRBJ1-2; tentative D call: TRBD1 (5 bases). The CDR3 runs to 14 residues. The V gene's germline CDR1 is SEHNR and CDR2 FQNEAQ (reference sequence). V gave up 1 base and J gave up 5 bases, with 11 bases separating them. The CDR3 coding sequence is TGTGCCAGCAGCTTAGAACAGGAGGGGTATGGCTACACCTTC. Its translation is CASSLEQEGYGYTF.

J is TRBJ2-2 and V is TRBV2, with a tentative D call TRBD2 (6 bases). V lost 5 bases and J lost 0, with 10 bases in between. The CDR3 has 15 amino acids. Per germline, CDR1 SNHLY and CDR2 FYNNEI. The CDR3 DNA is TGTGCCAGCAGTACGGGGGACCCGAACACCGGGGAGCTGTTTTTT. This gives the protein CASSTGDPNTGELFF. Looking up the rest from reference TRBV2 and TRBJ2-2 gives the full variable domain: EPEVTQTPSHQVTQMGQEVILRCVPISNHLYFYWYRQILGQKVEFLVSFYNNEISEKSEIFDDQFSVERPDGSNFTLKIRSTKLEDSAMYFCASSTGDPNTGELFFGEGSRLTVL.

This chain uses TRBV4-3 with TRBJ2-1; 9 nucleotides agree with TRBD1. The germline gives CDR1 LGHNA, CDR2 YSLEER. J gave up 8 bases and V 1 base, and 3 bases lay outside the gene matches. CDR3 length equals 14 residues. CDR3 bases: TGCGCCAGCAGCCAAGCGGGACAGGGCTATGAGCAGTTCTTC. Residues: CASSQAGQGYEQFF.

The DNA of the CDR3 is TGCGCCAGCAGTCAATCTAGCGGGGGGCCCAATGACAATGAGCAGTTCTTC. Translation: CASSQSSGGPNDNEQFF. The chain combines TRBV23-1 with TRBJ2-1; 10 bases line up with TRBD2. TRBV23-1 is treated as an ORF (open reading frame) with a function not yet certain. This CDR3 has 17 residues. Trimming cost V 0 bases and J 5 bases; bases outside gene matches: 7.

The chain links TRBV6-1 to TRBJ2-3, with 9 positions matching TRBD2. CDR3 length: 15 amino acids. Germline assignment: CDR1 MNHNS and CDR2 SASEGT. Trimming cost V 1 base and J 6 bases; bases outside gene matches: 5. The CDR3 region has the DNA TGTGCCAGCAGTGAAGAGCTAGCGGGGTTCGATACGCAGTATTTT. This gives the protein CASSEELAGFDTQYF.

The V call is TRBV5-6, the J call TRBJ2-3, with D perhaps matching TRBD1 (6 bases). Germline V gives CDR1 SGHDT, CDR2 YYEEEE. V was clipped by 4 bases and J by 4 bases, with 7 bases between them. The CDR3 spans 12 residues. CDR3 coding DNA: TGTGCCAGCAGCACAGGGTCAGATACGCAGTATTTT. It yields the protein CASSTGSDTQYF.

The V and J genes are TRBV11-1 and TRBJ1-4; TRBD1 aligns across 9 bases. The CDR3 runs to 15 residues. Germline trimming cut 3 bases from V and 8 bases from J; bases unmatched to any gene: 7. From germline, CDR1 is SGHAT and CDR2 FQDESV (reference sequence). CDR3 bases: TGTGCCAGCAGCTTCGGACAGGGGATGGGGGAAAAACTGTTTTTT. It codes for CASSFGQGMGEKLFF.

This chain links TRBV23-1 with TRBJ2-7, with D possibly being TRBD2 (6 bases). TRBV23-1 is treated as an ORF (open reading frame) with a function not yet certain. The CDR3 consists of 17 residues. The ends were cut back, 6 bases at V and 2 bases at J, with 23 bases in the middle. The CDR3 sequence is CASRSIPGTPQTYEQYF. In nucleotides, the CDR3 is TGCGCCAGCAGATCGATCCCCGGGACTCCCCAGACCTACGAGCAGTACTTC.

The chain employs TRBV9 and TRBJ1-2; TRBD1 matches at 7 bases. The CDR3 consists of 18 residues. Per germline, CDR1 SGDLS and CDR2 YYNGEE. Germline trimming cut 4 bases from V and 14 bases from J; bases unmatched to any gene: 29. CDR3 bases: TGTGCCAGCAGCCTCAGTATGGGAAGGGGGTGGGAAGGGGGCACCCTAACCTTC. It translates to CASSLSMGRGWEGGTLTF.

This clone was observed a single time. The chain is built from TRBV5-8 and TRBJ1-2, with 10 bases lining up with TRBD1. After removal of 3 bases from V and 6 bases from J, the junction contained 5 bases not matched to a gene. The length of the CDR3 is 14 residues. Germline V gives CDR1 SGHTS, CDR2 YDEGEE. The CDR3 is CASSSTGTGDGYTF. The CDR3 DNA is TGTGCCAGCAGCTCCACCGGGACAGGGGATGGCTACACCTTC.

This clone was seen more than once but under ten times. The chain uses TRBV4-3 and TRBJ1-1; 11 nucleotides align to TRBD1. Germline V gene lookup returns CDR1 LGHNA and CDR2 YSLEER. The CDR3 is 13 amino acids. J gave up 6 bases and V 5 bases, and 2 bases lay outside the gene matches. In DNA, the CDR3 is TGCGCCAGCAGCGGACAGGGGGCCCCTGAAGCTTTCTTT. As protein: CASSGQGAPEAFF.

The rearrangement uses TRBV5-5 and TRBJ2-1; 8 bases line up with TRBD1. V gave up 5 bases and J gave up 10 bases; unmatched junction bases: 8. Germline CDR1 reads SGHKS; CDR2 reads YYEKEE (reference sequence). This CDR3 is built from 13 residues. This chain's CDR3 is CASSLDRVGEQFF. DNA for the CDR3: TGTGCCAGCAGTCTGGACAGGGTAGGCGAGCAGTTCTTC. The full variable domain, in which reference TRBV5-5 and TRBJ2-1 provide the parts outside the CDR3, is DAGVTQSPTHLIKTRGQQVTLRCSPISGHKSVSWYQQVLGQGPQFIFQYYEKEERGRGNFPDRFSARQFPNYSSELNVNALLLGDSALYLCASSLDRVGEQFFGPGTRLTVL.

The chain employs TRBV6-1 and TRBJ1-2; D is unresolved. Germline V lookup: CDR1 MNHNS, CDR2 SASEGT. V was clipped by 2 bases and J by 7 bases, with 8 bases between them. The CDR3 covers 12 residues. The CDR3 is CASSERGVGYTF. As DNA, the CDR3 is TGTGCCAGCAGTGAACGCGGGGTTGGCTACACCTTC.

This rearrangement joins TRBV4-1 to TRBJ1-4; weak D call: TRBD1 (5 bases). The CDR3 loop spans 16 amino acids. Between the trimmed V and J ends, which lost 0 bases and 8 bases, there was a span of 16 bases. Per the germline V gene, CDR1 is MGHRA and CDR2 is YSYEKL. CDR3: CASSQEQAQVVEKLFF. CDR3 bases: TGCGCCAGCAGCCAAGAACAGGCCCAGGTAGTGGAAAAACTGTTTTTT.

This clone was detected only once. This chain joins TRBV5-6 and TRBJ1-5; D unclear. This CDR3 has 15 amino acids. V lost 5 bases and J lost 0, with 12 bases in between. Germline CDR1 SGHDT, CDR2 YYEEEE. The CDR3 nucleotides read TGTGCCAGCAGTCTAGGACTGTATAGCAATCAGCCCCAGCATTTT. It is translated as CASSLGLYSNQPQHF.

The V and J genes are TRBV7-8 and TRBJ2-7; a possible D gene is TRBD1 (5 bases). The CDR3 is made up of 12 amino acids. V was pared by 4 bases and J by 4 bases, with 8 bases between. Germline-derived CDR1 and CDR2 are SGHVS and FQNEAQ. CDR3 protein: CASSSTGYEQYF. For the CDR3, the DNA is TGTGCCAGCAGCTCCACAGGTTACGAGCAGTACTTC. Variable domain in full (rest from reference TRBV7-8 and TRBJ2-7): GAGVSQSPRYKVAKRGQDVALRCDPISGHVSLFWYQQALGQGPEFLTYFQNEAQLDKSGLPSDRFFAERPEGSVSTLKIQRTQQEDSAVYLCASSSTGYEQYFGPGTRLTVT.